The 25 T cell receptor beta chains in this list originate from one sample, sequenced in a study of blood T cell repertoires in COVID-19. Assay: immunoSEQ multiplex PCR; the TCRdb copy retains only in-frame clones and omits some. The sample shows approximately 380,000 clones, approximately 90% of them seen only once. What was sequenced was PBMCs or T cells enriched from blood (not recorded which). The receptor source for this set is a woman in her late teens or twenties who had recovered from COVID-19.

The V call is TRBV29-1, the J call TRBJ1-1; no firm D call. Trimming stripped 7 bases from V and 2 bases from J, with 11 bases between. Germline values: CDR1 SQVTM, CDR2 ANQGSEA. This CDR3 spans 12 amino acids. The CDR3 region is CSAGEQNTEAFF. CDR3 DNA: TGCAGCGCCGGGGAACAAAACACTGAAGCTTTCTTT.

The chain employs TRBV29-1 and TRBJ1-2, with D possibly TRBD1 on 5 matching bases. Germline V gene sequence: CDR1 SQVTM, CDR2 ANQGSEA. The germline V and J ends were trimmed by 6 bases and 12 bases, with 17 bases remaining between them. The CDR3 length is 11 residues. DNA of the CDR3: TGCAGCGTAGACGCAGGGATGGACGACACCTTC. This gives the protein CSVDAGMDDTF. Combining the CDR3 with reference TRBV29-1 and TRBJ1-2 gives the whole variable domain SAVISQKPSRDICQRGTSLTIQCQVDSQVTMMFWYRQQPGQSLTLIATANQGSEATYESGFVIDKFPISRPNLTFSTLTVSNMSPEDSSIYLCSVDAGMDDTFGSGTRLTVV.

DNA for the CDR3: TGTGCCAGCAGTTGGCCTAGCGGCCCCCAGTACTTC. Translated: CASSWPSGPQYF. The chain has TRBV6-2 or TRBV6-3 and TRBJ2-5; 7 positions match TRBD2. The V gene end was trimmed by 4 bases and the J gene end by 9 bases; junction bases not matched to a gene: 5. There are 12 residues in the CDR3. The germline V gene has CDR1 MNHEY and CDR2 SVGEGT.

The chain employs TRBV4-3 and TRBJ2-7; D gene ambiguous. Trimming cost V 0 bases and J 0 bases, with 15 bases left between them. The CDR3 has 17 residues. Germline V gives CDR1 LGHNA, CDR2 YSLEER. The CDR3 DNA reads TGCGCCAGCAGCCAAGATGGCGGCAGTCACTTCTCCTACGAGCAGTACTTC. It yields the protein CASSQDGGSHFSYEQYF.

The chain employs TRBV28 and TRBJ1-5, with TRBD1 matching over 10 bases. Germline V lookup: CDR1 MDHEN, CDR2 SYDVKM. The CDR3 consists of 15 residues. The trim removed 6 bases at V and 6 bases at J, leaving 8 bases unmatched. The CDR3 nucleotides are TGTGCCAGCAGCCCTTTGGGACAGGGGATTCAGCCCCAGCATTTT. It specifies CASSPLGQGIQPQHF.

The chain recombines TRBV11-2 with TRBJ1-6; no reliable D call. Deletions cut 4 bases from V and 0 bases from J, with 19 bases between. Germline V lookup: CDR1 SGHAT, CDR2 FQNNGV. The CDR3 spans 19 residues. CDR3 DNA: TGTGCCAGCAGCTCCCCGACGGTGGTAGGGAGCTCCTATAATTCACCCCTCCACTTT. As protein: CASSSPTVVGSSYNSPLHF.

The chain employs TRBV5-6 and TRBJ2-2, with 7 bases fitting TRBD2. Germline-derived CDR1 and CDR2 are SGHDT and YYEEEE. This CDR3 region has 15 residues. Trimming cost V 3 bases and J 4 bases; bases outside gene matches: 6. Written as DNA, the CDR3 is TGTGCCAGCAGCTCCAGGCCGGGGGGCACCGGGGAGCTGTTTTTT. Translation gives CASSSRPGGTGELFF.

This clone was seen only a few times. The chain has TRBV19 and TRBJ2-3; D might be TRBD2 (6 bases). V was trimmed by 7 bases and J by 2 bases, leaving 16 bases between them. Germline assignment: CDR1 LNHDA and CDR2 SQIVND (reference sequence). This CDR3 has 15 residues. CDR3 coding DNA: TGTGCCAGTAAGGCGGGGAGAGGGGACACAGATACGCAGTATTTT. Its translation: CASKAGRGDTDTQYF.

J is TRBJ1-1 and V is TRBV11-2; TRBD1 is a possible D gene (5 bases). Germline V gene lookup returns CDR1 SGHAT and CDR2 FQNNGV. This CDR3 spans 16 amino acids. Trimming removed 1 base at V and 0 bases at J, with 12 bases between. CDR3 sequence (DNA): TGTGCCAGCAGCTTAGGACGGACATCCATGAACACTGAAGCTTTCTTT. As protein: CASSLGRTSMNTEAFF.

CDR3: CAISESSGGNTGELFF. As DNA, the CDR3 is TGTGCCATCAGTGAGTCGTCAGGGGGGAACACCGGGGAGCTGTTTTTT. The rearrangement uses TRBV10-3 and TRBJ2-2; 7 positions agree with TRBD1. CDR3 length: 16 residues. V dropped 0 bases and J dropped 1; count of bases not matched to a gene: 2. Germline assignment: CDR1 ENHRY and CDR2 SYGVKD.

CDR3 residues: CASGLPRHSSPEAFF. The CDR3 DNA follows: TGTGCTAGTGGTTTGCCCCGGCACAGCTCCCCTGAAGCTTTCTTT. The rearrangement uses TRBV12-5 and TRBJ1-1; D ambiguous. The CDR3 is made up of 15 amino acids. The germline V and J ends were trimmed by 2 bases and 6 bases, with 16 bases remaining between them. Per the germline V gene, CDR1 is LGHNT and CDR2 is FRNRAP.

The V call is TRBV3-1 (or the pseudogene TRBV3-2), the J call TRBJ2-7; TRBD2 is a possible D gene (7 bases). Germline V gene sequence: CDR1 LGHDT, CDR2 YNNKEL (reference sequence). The CDR3 runs 12 residues. The V end lost 1 base, the J end lost 10 bases, and 11 bases lay between the germline ends. CDR3 residues: CASSQAGGAQYF. The DNA of the CDR3 is TGTGCCAGCAGCCAAGCGGGGGGCGCCCAGTACTTC.

V is TRBV4-1 and J is TRBJ2-7; TRBD2 aligns across 7 bases. V gave up 1 base and J gave up 6 bases; unmatched junction bases: 12. Germline-derived CDR1 and CDR2 are MGHRA and YSYEKL. There are 16 residues in the CDR3. CDR3 amino acids: CASSQVGGFRGPEQYF. The CDR3 DNA reads TGCGCCAGCAGCCAAGTGGGGGGGTTTAGGGGCCCCGAGCAGTACTTC.

This chain's CDR3 is CASHVTGTGYGYTF. CDR3 DNA: TGTGCCAGTCACGTGACCGGGACAGGGTATGGCTACACCTTC. V and J are TRBV19 and TRBJ1-2; 9 nucleotides agree with TRBD1. Germline values: CDR1 LNHDA, CDR2 SQIVND (reference sequence). The CDR3 consists of 14 residues. The ends lost 8 bases at V and 5 bases at J; junction bases unmatched: 9.

This chain connects TRBV6-2 or TRBV6-3 to TRBJ1-1; D possibly corresponds to TRBD1 (5 bases). Germline loops: CDR1 MNHEY, CDR2 SVGEGT. This CDR3 region has 15 residues. Trimming removed 5 bases at V and 0 bases at J, with 13 bases between. The CDR3 loop reads CASSPWGGVNTEAFF. The CDR3 DNA reads TGTGCCAGCAGTCCCTGGGGAGGGGTGAACACTGAAGCTTTCTTT.

The chain is built from TRBV30 and TRBJ2-7, with TRBD1 identical over 7 bases. V gave up 7 bases and J gave up 0 bases; unmatched junction bases: 3. The CDR3 loop spans 12 amino acids. The germline CDR1 and CDR2 sequences are GTSNPN and SVGIG (reference sequence). In DNA form, the CDR3 reads TGTGCCTCGGGACAGATCTCCTACGAGCAGTACTTC. It is translated as CASGQISYEQYF.

This chain uses TRBV27 with TRBJ1-6; no clear D. The CDR3 covers 14 residues. V was cut by 8 bases and J by 8 bases, with 16 bases left in between. Germline CDR1 is MNHEY and CDR2 is SMNVEV (reference sequence). CDR3 coding DNA: TGTGCCAGCGCCACTCTCAACGGGGATTCACCCCTCCACTTT. It codes for CASATLNGDSPLHF.

The gene calls are TRBV23-1 and TRBJ1-2; no definite D call. TRBV23-1 is an ORF for which the function is uncertain. The germline V and J ends were trimmed by 7 bases and 0 bases, with 12 bases remaining between them. The CDR3 covers 14 residues. The CDR3 loop is CASKALHSNYGYTF. The CDR3 bases are TGCGCCAGCAAAGCATTGCATTCTAACTATGGCTACACCTTC.

This clone was detected once. This sequence joins TRBV19 and TRBJ1-5; D uncertain. From germline, CDR1 is LNHDA and CDR2 SQIVND (reference sequence). V gave up 3 bases and J gave up 0 bases, with 9 bases separating them. The CDR3 is 15 residues long. The CDR3 here is CASSISQYSNQPQHF. The CDR3 DNA follows: TGTGCCAGTAGTATTTCACAGTATAGCAATCAGCCCCAGCATTTT.

J is TRBJ1-6 and V is TRBV4-3, with unresolved D. The germline gives CDR1 LGHNA, CDR2 YSLEER. This CDR3 comprises 15 residues. Trimming took 2 bases from V and 5 from J, leaving 10 bases between them. CDR3: CASSQFTRHNSPLHF. DNA of the CDR3: TGCGCCAGCAGCCAATTCACTAGGCATAATTCACCCCTCCACTTT.

The V call is TRBV5-8, the J call TRBJ1-4; 7 bases fit TRBD1. Germline V CDR1 and CDR2: SGHTS, YDEGEE. The V segment lost 4 bases and the J segment 8 bases; nucleotides outside the gene matches: 8. This CDR3 has 14 residues. The CDR3 sequence: CASSIRQGGEKLFF. DNA for the CDR3: TGTGCCAGCAGCATACGACAGGGAGGCGAAAAACTGTTTTTT.

This rearrangement joins TRBV2 to TRBJ2-5; 8 bases fit TRBD1. The CDR3 covers 16 residues. Germline V gives CDR1 SNHLY, CDR2 FYNNEI. J was trimmed by 2 bases and V by 4 bases; bases with no gene match: 9. The CDR3 bases are TGTGCCAGCAGTGCGCCCCCAGGGGGCGAACAAGAGACCCAGTACTTC. Residues: CASSAPPGGEQETQYF. The whole variable domain, remainder taken from reference TRBV2 and TRBJ2-5, is EPEVTQTPSHQVTQMGQEVILRCVPISNHLYFYWYRQILGQKVEFLVSFYNNEISEKSEIFDDQFSVERPDGSNFTLKIRSTKLEDSAMYFCASSAPPGGEQETQYFGPGTRLLVL.

This chain uses TRBV6-4 with TRBJ2-2, with 8 bases fitting TRBD2. CDR1 and CDR2 from the germline V gene are MRHNA and SNTAGT. The V and J ends lost 2 bases and 6 bases, in that order; junction bases with no gene match: 5. The CDR3 runs to 15 residues. The CDR3 nucleotides are TGTGCCAGCAGTGACCATCAAGCGGGGGCCGGGGAGCTGTTTTTT. Protein product: CASSDHQAGAGELFF.

V and J are TRBV5-1 and TRBJ1-4; 7 nucleotides agree with TRBD1. With V trimmed by 4 bases and J by 4 bases, 10 bases remained unmatched. The CDR3 is made up of 16 amino acids. Germline V CDR1 and CDR2: SGHRS, YFSETQ. CDR3 residues: CASSRADRVGNEKLFF. The CDR3 DNA sequence: TGCGCCAGCAGCCGGGCCGACAGGGTTGGTAATGAAAAACTGTTTTTT.

The chain is built from TRBV7-9 and TRBJ2-7; tentative D call: TRBD1 (7 bases). V shed 8 bases and J shed 3 bases, with 23 bases lying between them. The CDR3 contains 16 residues. From germline, CDR1 is SEHNR and CDR2 FQNEAQ (reference sequence). This CDR3 is CASREVLGQEGYEQYF. CDR3 DNA: TGTGCCAGCCGTGAGGTCCTCGGACAGGAGGGCTACGAGCAGTACTTC.